What follows are 19 T cell receptor beta chains derived from one specimen sequenced in a study of T-cell memory formation after mild COVID-19. TCRdb passed the 5' RACE reads through MiXCR, listing each CDR3 protein once. Here the sample spans roughly 350,000 distinct CDR3 sequences, about 13% being singletons. Sequenced material: PBMCs or a T cell subset sorted from them (not recorded which). These receptors came from a man between 18 and 29 years old who had mild COVID-19 (a few samples of this study predate the infection). Cell type and time point are not known.

The chain has TRBV20-1 and TRBJ1-2, with a weak D call TRBD1 (6 bases). The CDR3 extends over 14 amino acids. V lost 6 bases to trimming and J lost 1 base, with 15 bases between them. Germline lookup yields CDR1 DFQATT and CDR2 SNEGSKA (reference sequence). As DNA, the CDR3 is TGCAGTGCACCATCCAGGGGTGGTAACTATGGCTACACCTTC. The encoded protein is CSAPSRGGNYGYTF.

This clonotype was seen a few times. The chain joins TRBV15 to TRBJ1-5; no definite D call. The germline gives CDR1 LNHNV, CDR2 YYDKDF (reference sequence). The CDR3 extends over 17 amino acids. V lost 0 bases and J 0 bases, leaving 12 bases between the germline ends. This CDR3 reads CATSRDFGQNSNQPQHF. Here the CDR3 DNA reads TGTGCCACCAGCAGAGATTTTGGCCAGAATAGCAATCAGCCCCAGCATTTT.

This clonotype was picked up many times. The chain couples TRBV29-1 to TRBJ2-5, with 8 bases matching TRBD1. CDR1 is SQVTM, CDR2 ANQGSEA, per germline. Unmatched junction bases numbered 12, after V lost 7 bases and J lost 5 bases. The CDR3 is made up of 14 amino acids. The CDR3 coding sequence is TGCAGCGGGCGGACAGGGACCGCCCTGGAGACCCAGTACTTC. It is translated as CSGRTGTALETQYF. Supplemented by reference TRBV29-1 and TRBJ2-5, the full variable domain reads SAVISQKPSRDICQRGTSLTIQCQVDSQVTMMFWYRQQPGQSLTLIATANQGSEATYESGFVIDKFPISRPNLTFSTLTVSNMSPEDSSIYLCSGRTGTALETQYFGPGTRLLVL.

At least ten counts were recorded for this clonotype. The chain carries TRBV29-1 and TRBJ2-5; tentatively, D is TRBD1 (5 bases). The CDR3 runs 15 residues. Germline values: CDR1 SQVTM, CDR2 ANQGSEA. Deletions cut 3 bases from V and 4 bases from J, with 18 bases between. In DNA form, the CDR3 reads TGCAGCGTTGAGCAGGGCCCCTTATGGGGAGAGACCCAGTACTTC. As protein: CSVEQGPLWGETQYF. Full variable domain (rest looked up from reference TRBV29-1 and TRBJ2-5): SAVISQKPSRDICQRGTSLTIQCQVDSQVTMMFWYRQQPGQSLTLIATANQGSEATYESGFVIDKFPISRPNLTFSTLTVSNMSPEDSSIYLCSVEQGPLWGETQYFGPGTRLLVL.

This clonotype has only a few counts. This chain links TRBV12-3 or TRBV12-4 with TRBJ1-5; D may be TRBD1 (6 bases). The CDR3 runs 13 residues. V lost 5 bases and J lost 3, with 8 bases in between. In nucleotides, the CDR3 is TGTGCCAGCAGTGGACAGCTCAATCAGCCCCAGCATTTT. It is translated as CASSGQLNQPQHF.

This clonotype was seen a few times. J is TRBJ2-3 and V is TRBV12-3 or TRBV12-4; the match to TRBD2 covers 8 bases. The trim removed 2 bases at V and 5 bases at J, leaving 3 bases unmatched. The CDR3 covers 14 residues. Written as DNA, the CDR3 is TGTGCCAGCAGTTTAACGGGGGGGGTAGATACGCAGTATTTT. This codes for CASSLTGGVDTQYF.

This clonotype turned up a few times. The chain carries TRBV7-9 and TRBJ2-3, with unresolved D. The CDR3 is 16 amino acids. V was trimmed by 4 bases and J by 0 bases, leaving 14 bases between them. Germline CDR1 SEHNR, CDR2 FQNEAQ (reference sequence). In DNA form, the CDR3 reads TGTGCCAGCAGCTCATACAGATCTCTCAGCACAGATACGCAGTATTTT. Residues: CASSSYRSLSTDTQYF.

This clonotype was seen ten or more times. The V and J genes are TRBV4-1 and TRBJ1-2; 8 bases map to TRBD1. This CDR3 region has 18 residues. V trimming: 1 base; J trimming: 3 bases; junction bases outside the gene matches: 13. Germline V lookup: CDR1 MGHRA, CDR2 YSYEKL. The chain's CDR3 is CASSQGKGRQGRDYGYTF. The CDR3 DNA reads TGCGCCAGCAGCCAAGGAAAGGGACGACAGGGGAGGGACTATGGCTACACCTTC.

This clonotype came up many times. The chain uses TRBV3-2 and TRBJ2-5; the table's D call TRBD1 went unverified against the DNA. TRBV3-2 is listed as a pseudogene. The CDR3 totals 21 residues. In DNA form, the CDR3 reads TGTGCCAGCAGCCAGGTGAACCGGGACAGTCCACCTAAAGAGGCGCAAGAGACCCAGTACTTC. This sequence encodes CASSQVNRDSPPKEAQETQYF.

This rearrangement joins TRBV20-1 to TRBJ2-7; 7 nucleotides match TRBD2. The CDR3 length is 17 residues. The J segment lost 1 base and the V segment lost 2 bases, leaving 14 bases of the junction unmatched. The germline CDR1 and CDR2 sequences are DFQATT and SNEGSKA (reference sequence). Here the CDR3 DNA reads TGCAGTGCTAGACCCTTAAAAAATCCGGGGGGATCCTACGAGCAGTACTTC. Residues: CSARPLKNPGGSYEQYF.

Comments on this clonotype: One junction end disagrees with the germline gene, perhaps due to a read error. The chain combines TRBV29-1 with TRBJ2-5; 8 nucleotides align to TRBD1. The CDR3 contains 13 residues. Germline CDR1 SQVTM, CDR2 ANQGSEA. In nucleotides, the CDR3 is TGTGAGATGGACAGGGATCGCAAAGAGACCCAGTACTTC. This codes for CEMDRDRKETQYF.

The chain carries TRBV29-1 and TRBJ2-1; D unresolved. This CDR3 has 15 amino acids. Trimming took 7 bases from V and 3 from J, leaving 19 bases between them. Germline lookup yields CDR1 SQVTM and CDR2 ANQGSEA. The CDR3 spells CSAAPLEARYNEQFF. The CDR3 DNA follows: TGCAGCGCGGCCCCCCTAGAGGCTCGCTACAATGAGCAGTTCTTC.

The chain combines TRBV19 with TRBJ1-4, with D perhaps matching TRBD1 (5 bases). Trimming removed 6 bases from V and 8 bases from J, with 16 bases in between. The CDR3 runs 14 residues. CDR1 is LNHDA and CDR2 is SQIVND in the germline V gene (reference sequence). CDR3 in DNA: TGTGCCAGTAGCGCTACCGACGGGGGAGAAAAACTGTTTTTT. Its translation: CASSATDGGEKLFF.

This clonotype occurred a few times. V and J are TRBV18 and TRBJ2-5; no firm D call. The CDR3 has 14 residues. Germline V gives CDR1 KGHSH, CDR2 LQKENI. The V and J ends lost 2 bases and 4 bases respectively, with 11 bases between them. The CDR3: CASSPGEPGETQYF. CDR3 DNA: TGTGCCAGCTCACCAGGAGAGCCCGGAGAGACCCAGTACTTC.

The sample holds a few counts of this clonotype. The chain joins TRBV6-6 to TRBJ2-1, with unresolved D. The CDR3 runs 16 residues. Trimming stripped 6 bases from V and 0 bases from J, with 15 bases between. Germline V gene data show CDR1 as MNHNY and CDR2 as SVGAGI (reference sequence). In nucleotides, the CDR3 is TGTGCCAGCAGCCCCGTCTACGACTTCTCCTACAATGAGCAGTTCTTC. It codes for CASSPVYDFSYNEQFF.

The chain carries TRBV20-1 and TRBJ2-7, with 10 bases that match TRBD1. The CDR3 sequence is 14 residues long. V lost 5 bases to trimming and J lost 3 bases; unmatched junction nucleotides: 7. CDR1 and CDR2 (germline): DFQATT, SNEGSKA (reference sequence). The CDR3 region has the DNA TGCAGTGCTTCGCGGGGGGACAGGGGCTACGAGCAGTACGTC. Its protein is CSASRGDRGYEQYV.

The rearrangement links TRBV10-3 to TRBJ1-1; no clear D gene. The CDR3 sequence is 14 residues long. V lost 2 bases and J lost 1, with 8 bases in between. Germline V gene sequence: CDR1 ENHRY, CDR2 SYGVKD. CDR3 nucleotide sequence: TGTGCCATCAGTGAGGTATACAGGAACACTGAAGCTTTCTTT. Amino acids: CAISEVYRNTEAFF.

This clonotype was seen repeatedly, ten times or more. The chain uses TRBV12-3 or TRBV12-4 and TRBJ2-3; 8 bases match TRBD1. This CDR3 is 14 amino acids long. With 5 bases clipped from V and 4 bases from J, the junction kept 5 bases outside the gene matches. The CDR3 is CASSPTTGADTQYF. CDR3 nucleotides: TGTGCCAGCAGTCCGACGACAGGGGCAGATACGCAGTATTTT.

The chain joins TRBV19 to TRBJ1-1, with no clear D. Germline CDR1 and CDR2: LNHDA and SQIVND (reference sequence). Deletions cut 5 bases from V and 1 base from J, with 11 bases between. The CDR3 runs 14 residues. CDR3 nucleotide sequence: TGTGCCAGTAGTGTACCCACTAGGAACACTGAAGCTTTCTTT. It yields the protein CASSVPTRNTEAFF.